This T cell receptor beta chain was sequenced for a study of T cell responses to AZD1222 COVID-19 vaccine. Study-wide points: Spike was spanned by vaccine-associated CD4 TCRs, which were dominant at 160-218 and 743-854. White British ancestry dominated among donors, who included more females, and clonal diversity was possibly underestimated.

Germline V CDR1 and CDR2: LGHNA, YNFKEQ. Trimming took 0 bases from V and 4 from J, leaving 15 bases between them. The CDR3 loop spans 16 amino acids. Clones were read by immunoSEQ multiplex PCR, and TCRdb kept only the in-frame ones, dropping some. This sample has 150,000 to 200,000 clones, with approximately 90% found just once. For this clone: No antigen is known for it.

The chain carries TRBV4-2 and TRBJ1-1; D not resolved. This receptor was taken from an adult in good health. The sample was peripheral blood, taken on day 0 of AZD1222 vaccination. The CDR3 nucleotides are TGTGCCAGCAGCCAAGAAAGCGCGGGGTTCGGCACTGAAGCTTTCTTT. This encodes CASSQESAGFGTEAFF.